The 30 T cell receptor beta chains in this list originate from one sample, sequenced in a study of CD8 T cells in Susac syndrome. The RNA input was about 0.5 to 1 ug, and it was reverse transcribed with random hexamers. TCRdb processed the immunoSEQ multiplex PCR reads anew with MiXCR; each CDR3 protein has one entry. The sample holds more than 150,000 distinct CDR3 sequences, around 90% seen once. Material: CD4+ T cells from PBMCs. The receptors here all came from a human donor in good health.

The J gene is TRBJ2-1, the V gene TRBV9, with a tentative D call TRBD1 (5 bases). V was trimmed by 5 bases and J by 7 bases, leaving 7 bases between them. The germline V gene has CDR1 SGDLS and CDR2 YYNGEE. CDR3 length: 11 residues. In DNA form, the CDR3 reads TGTGCCAGCAGTGCAGGGAATGAGCAGTTCTTC. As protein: CASSAGNEQFF.

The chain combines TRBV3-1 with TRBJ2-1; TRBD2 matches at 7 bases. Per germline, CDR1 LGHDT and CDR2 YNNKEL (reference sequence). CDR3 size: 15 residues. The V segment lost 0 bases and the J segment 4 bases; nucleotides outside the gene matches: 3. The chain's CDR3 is CASSQEAGSYNEQFF. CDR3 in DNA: TGTGCCAGCAGCCAAGAAGCGGGATCTTACAATGAGCAGTTCTTC.

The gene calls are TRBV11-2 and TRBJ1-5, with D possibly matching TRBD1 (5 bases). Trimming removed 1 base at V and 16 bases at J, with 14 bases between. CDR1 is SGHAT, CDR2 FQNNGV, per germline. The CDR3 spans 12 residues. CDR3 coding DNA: TGTGCCAGCAGCTTAGCGGCAGGGCCCCGTCATTTT. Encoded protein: CASSLAAGPRHF.

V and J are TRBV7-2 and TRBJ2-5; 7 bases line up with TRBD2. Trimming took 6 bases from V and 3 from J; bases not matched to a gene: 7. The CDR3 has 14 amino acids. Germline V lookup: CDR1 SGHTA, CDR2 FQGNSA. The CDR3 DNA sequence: TGTGCCAGCAGACGGCTCCTAGCGGAAGAGACCCAGTACTTC. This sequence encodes CASRRLLAEETQYF.

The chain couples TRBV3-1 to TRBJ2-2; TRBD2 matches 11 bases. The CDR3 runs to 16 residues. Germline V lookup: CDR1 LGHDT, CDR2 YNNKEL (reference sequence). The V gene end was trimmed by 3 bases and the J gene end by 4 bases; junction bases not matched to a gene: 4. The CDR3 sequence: CASSHPGTSGTGELFF. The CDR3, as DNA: TGTGCCAGCAGCCACCCCGGGACTAGCGGCACCGGGGAGCTGTTTTTT.

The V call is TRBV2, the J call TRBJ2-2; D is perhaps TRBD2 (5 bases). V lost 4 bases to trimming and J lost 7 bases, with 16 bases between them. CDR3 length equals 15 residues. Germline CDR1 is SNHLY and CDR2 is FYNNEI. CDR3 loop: CASSGVEVRSGELFF. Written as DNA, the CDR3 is TGTGCCAGCAGTGGAGTGGAGGTCCGGAGCGGGGAGCTGTTTTTT.

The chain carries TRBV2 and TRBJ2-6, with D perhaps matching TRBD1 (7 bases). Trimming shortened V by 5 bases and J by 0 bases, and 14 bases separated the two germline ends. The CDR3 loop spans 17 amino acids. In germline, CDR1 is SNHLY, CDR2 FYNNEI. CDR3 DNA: TGTGCCAGCAGTTCAGGGGGGCCGGGCTCTGGGGCCAACGTCCTGACTTTC. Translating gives CASSSGGPGSGANVLTF. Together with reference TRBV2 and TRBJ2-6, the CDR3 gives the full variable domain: EPEVTQTPSHQVTQMGQEVILRCVPISNHLYFYWYRQILGQKVEFLVSFYNNEISEKSEIFDDQFSVERPDGSNFTLKIRSTKLEDSAMYFCASSSGGPGSGANVLTFGAGSRLTVL.

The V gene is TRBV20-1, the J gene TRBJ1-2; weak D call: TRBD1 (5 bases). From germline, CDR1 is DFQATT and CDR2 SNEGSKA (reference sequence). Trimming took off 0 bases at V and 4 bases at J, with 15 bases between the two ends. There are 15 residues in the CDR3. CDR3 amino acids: CSAREGTEVSYGYTF. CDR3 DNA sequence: TGCAGTGCTAGAGAAGGGACGGAAGTTTCCTATGGCTACACCTTC.

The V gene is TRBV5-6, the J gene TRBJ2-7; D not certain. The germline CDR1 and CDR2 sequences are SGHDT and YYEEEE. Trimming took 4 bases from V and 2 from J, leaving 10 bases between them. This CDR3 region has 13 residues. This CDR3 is CASSMDGPYEQYF. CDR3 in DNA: TGTGCCAGCAGCATGGACGGTCCCTACGAGCAGTACTTC.

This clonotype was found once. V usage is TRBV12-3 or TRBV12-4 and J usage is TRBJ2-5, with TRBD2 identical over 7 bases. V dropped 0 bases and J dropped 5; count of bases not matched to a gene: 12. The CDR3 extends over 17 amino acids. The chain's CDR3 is CASSLAHEGGPRETQYF. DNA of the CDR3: TGTGCCAGCAGTTTAGCGCATGAGGGAGGGCCGCGGGAGACCCAGTACTTC.

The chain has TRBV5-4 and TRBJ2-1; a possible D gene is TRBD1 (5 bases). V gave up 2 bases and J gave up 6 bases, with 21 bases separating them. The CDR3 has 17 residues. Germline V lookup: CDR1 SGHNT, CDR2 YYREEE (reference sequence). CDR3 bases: TGTGCCAGCAGCTTCCAAAGCAACAGGTTTATTATCAATGAGCAGTTCTTC. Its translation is CASSFQSNRFIINEQFF.

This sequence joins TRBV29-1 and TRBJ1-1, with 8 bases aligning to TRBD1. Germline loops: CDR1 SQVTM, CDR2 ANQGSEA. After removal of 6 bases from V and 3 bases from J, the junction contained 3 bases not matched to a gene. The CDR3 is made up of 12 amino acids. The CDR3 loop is CSVTGADTEAFF. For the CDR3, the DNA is TGCAGCGTGACAGGGGCTGACACTGAAGCTTTCTTT. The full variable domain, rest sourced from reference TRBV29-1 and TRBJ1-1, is SAVISQKPSRDICQRGTSLTIQCQVDSQVTMMFWYRQQPGQSLTLIATANQGSEATYESGFVIDKFPISRPNLTFSTLTVSNMSPEDSSIYLCSVTGADTEAFFGQGTRLTVV.

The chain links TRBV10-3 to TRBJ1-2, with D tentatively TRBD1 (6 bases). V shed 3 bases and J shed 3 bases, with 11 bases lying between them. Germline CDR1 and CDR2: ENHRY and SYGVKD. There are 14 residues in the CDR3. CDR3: CAISEGGADYGYTF. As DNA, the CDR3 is TGTGCCATCAGTGAAGGGGGGGCCGACTATGGCTACACCTTC.

The CDR3 coding sequence is TGTGCCAGCGAGGGGGACAAGAACACTGAAGCTTTCTTT. It yields the protein CASEGDKNTEAFF. This rearrangement joins TRBV6-5 to TRBJ1-1, with D possibly TRBD1 on 6 matching bases. This CDR3 region has 13 residues. Trimming removed 8 bases at V and 1 base at J, with 11 bases between. From germline, CDR1 is MNHEY and CDR2 SVGAGI.

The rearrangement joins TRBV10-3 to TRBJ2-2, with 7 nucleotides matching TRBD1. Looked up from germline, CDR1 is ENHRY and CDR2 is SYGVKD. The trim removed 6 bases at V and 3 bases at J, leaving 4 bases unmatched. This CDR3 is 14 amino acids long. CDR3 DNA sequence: TGTGCCATCAGGACGCAGGGGGACACCGGGGAGCTGTTTTTT. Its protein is CAIRTQGDTGELFF.

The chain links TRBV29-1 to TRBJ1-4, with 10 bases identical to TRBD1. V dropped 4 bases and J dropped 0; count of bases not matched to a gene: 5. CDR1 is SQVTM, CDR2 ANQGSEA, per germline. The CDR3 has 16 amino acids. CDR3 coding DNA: TGCAGCGTTGGGGACAGGGGATTCGCAACTAATGAAAAACTGTTTTTT. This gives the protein CSVGDRGFATNEKLFF. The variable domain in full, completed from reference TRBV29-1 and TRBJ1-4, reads SAVISQKPSRDICQRGTSLTIQCQVDSQVTMMFWYRQQPGQSLTLIATANQGSEATYESGFVIDKFPISRPNLTFSTLTVSNMSPEDSSIYLCSVGDRGFATNEKLFFGSGTQLSVL.

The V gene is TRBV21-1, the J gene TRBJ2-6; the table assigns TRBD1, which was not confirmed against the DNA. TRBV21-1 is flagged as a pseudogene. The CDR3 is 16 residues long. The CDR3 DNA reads TGTGCCAGCAGCGAATACGGACAGAATCGGGCCAACGTCCTGACTTTC. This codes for CASSEYGQNRANVLTF.

CDR3 sequence: CASSLGPPAREAETQYF. The DNA for the CDR3 is TGTGCCAGCAGCTTAGGTCCTCCCGCGCGGGAGGCCGAGACCCAGTACTTC. The chain links TRBV7-6 to TRBJ2-5; TRBD2 matches at 8 bases. The CDR3 length is 17 residues. The V gene end was trimmed by 1 base and the J gene end by 5 bases; junction bases not matched to a gene: 12. Germline V gene data show CDR1 as SGHVS and CDR2 as FNYEAQ.

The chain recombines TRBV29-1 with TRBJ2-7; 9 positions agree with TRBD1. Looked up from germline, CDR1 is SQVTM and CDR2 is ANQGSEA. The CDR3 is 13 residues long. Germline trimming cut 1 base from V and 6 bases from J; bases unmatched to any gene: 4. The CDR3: CSVEVTGGSEQYF. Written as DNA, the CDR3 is TGCAGCGTTGAAGTGACAGGGGGAAGCGAGCAGTACTTC.

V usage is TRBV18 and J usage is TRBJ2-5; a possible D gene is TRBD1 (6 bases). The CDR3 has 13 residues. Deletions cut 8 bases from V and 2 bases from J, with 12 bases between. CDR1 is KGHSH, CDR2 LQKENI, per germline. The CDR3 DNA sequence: TGTGCCAGCAGCCCAGGGGTACAAGAGACCCAGTACTTC. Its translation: CASSPGVQETQYF.

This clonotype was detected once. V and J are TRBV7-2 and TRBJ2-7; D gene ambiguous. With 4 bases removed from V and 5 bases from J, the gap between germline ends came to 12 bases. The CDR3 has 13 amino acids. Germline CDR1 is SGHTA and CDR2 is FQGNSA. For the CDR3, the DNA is TGTGCCAGCAGCTCCTCATGGTCCGACGAGCAGTACTTC. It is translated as CASSSSWSDEQYF.

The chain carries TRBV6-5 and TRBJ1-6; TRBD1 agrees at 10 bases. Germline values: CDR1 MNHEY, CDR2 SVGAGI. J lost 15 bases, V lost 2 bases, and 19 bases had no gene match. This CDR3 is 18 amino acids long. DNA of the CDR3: TGTGCCAGCAGTTACGGGAAGCGCGTGGGGACAGGGGACACTCTCCTCCACTTT. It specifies CASSYGKRVGTGDTLLHF.

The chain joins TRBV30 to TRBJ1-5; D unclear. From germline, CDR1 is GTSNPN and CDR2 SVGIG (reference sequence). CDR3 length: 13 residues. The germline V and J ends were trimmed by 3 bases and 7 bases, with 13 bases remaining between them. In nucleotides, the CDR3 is TGTGCCTGGAGCGCATTCTTTGGCCAGCCCCAGCATTTT. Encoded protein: CAWSAFFGQPQHF. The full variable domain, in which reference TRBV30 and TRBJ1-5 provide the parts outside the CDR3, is SQTIHQWPATLVQPVGSPLSLECTVEGTSNPNLYWYRQAAGRGLQLLFYSVGIGQISSEVPQNLSASRPQDRQFILSSKKLLLSDSGFYLCAWSAFFGQPQHFGDGTRLSIL.

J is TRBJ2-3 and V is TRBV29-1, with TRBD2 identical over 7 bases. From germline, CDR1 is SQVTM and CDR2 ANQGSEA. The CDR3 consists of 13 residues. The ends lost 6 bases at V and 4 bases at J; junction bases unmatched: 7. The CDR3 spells CSVESGVSDTQYF. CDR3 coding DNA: TGCAGCGTAGAAAGCGGGGTATCAGATACGCAGTATTTT.

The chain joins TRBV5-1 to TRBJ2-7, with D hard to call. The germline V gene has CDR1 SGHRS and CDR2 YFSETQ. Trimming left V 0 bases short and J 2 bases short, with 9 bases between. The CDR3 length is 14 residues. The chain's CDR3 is CASSLDSPAYEQYF. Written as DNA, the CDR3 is TGCGCCAGCAGCTTGGACTCCCCCGCCTACGAGCAGTACTTC.

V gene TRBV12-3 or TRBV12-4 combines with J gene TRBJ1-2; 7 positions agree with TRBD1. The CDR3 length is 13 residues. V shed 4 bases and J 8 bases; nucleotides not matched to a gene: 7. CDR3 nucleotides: TGTGCCAGCAGTTCCAGACAGGGCAGCGGCTACACCTTC. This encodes CASSSRQGSGYTF.

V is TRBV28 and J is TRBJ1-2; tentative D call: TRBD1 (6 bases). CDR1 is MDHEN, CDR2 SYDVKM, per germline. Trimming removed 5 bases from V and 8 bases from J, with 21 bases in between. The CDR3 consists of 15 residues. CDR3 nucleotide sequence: TGTGCCAGCAGTGCCTCATCACAGGGCAATAGGGGCTACACCTTC. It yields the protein CASSASSQGNRGYTF.

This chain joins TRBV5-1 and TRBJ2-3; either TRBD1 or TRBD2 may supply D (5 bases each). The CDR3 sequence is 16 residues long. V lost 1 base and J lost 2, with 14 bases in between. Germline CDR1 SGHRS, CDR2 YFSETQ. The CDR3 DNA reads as TGCGCCAGCAGCTTGCCCGGGGCCCTATCCACAGATACGCAGTATTTT. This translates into CASSLPGALSTDTQYF.

This chain's CDR3 is CASSAYRVLRRVASGETQYF. The CDR3, as DNA: TGTGCCAGCAGCGCGTACAGGGTTTTGAGGAGAGTGGCAAGTGGGGAGACCCAGTACTTC. This sequence joins TRBV7-8 and TRBJ2-5; D might be TRBD1 (6 bases). The CDR3 runs to 20 residues. With 5 bases removed from V and 5 bases from J, the gap between germline ends came to 33 bases. The germline V gene encodes CDR1 SGHVS and CDR2 FQNEAQ.

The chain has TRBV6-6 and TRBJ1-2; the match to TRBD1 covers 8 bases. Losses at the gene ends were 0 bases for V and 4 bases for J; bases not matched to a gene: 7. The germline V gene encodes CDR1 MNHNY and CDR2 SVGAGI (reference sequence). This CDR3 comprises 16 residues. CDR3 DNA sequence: TGTGCCAGCAGTTACTCCCCCAGACAGGGGTCCTATGGCTACACCTTC. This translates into CASSYSPRQGSYGYTF.